This entry concerns a single TCR beta chain. What this receptor recognizes is not known. Base qualities are not recorded, but no much larger clone differs from it by a single base. The data derive from a study of blood T cell repertoires in COVID-19 (dated by TCRdb to 2018 to 2021). For the study in its entirety: The collaborator samples originated in the United States, Italy and Spain and spanned the acute and convalescent phases of COVID-19. The material from the prospective study consisted of cDNA or gDNA derived from T cells, B-cell-depleted T cells, or PBMCs. Samples came from the ongoing ImmuneRACE study (first 160 participants) plus 1,254 subjects from 6 global collaborators. A freely available public database, intended as a resource for researchers studying the immune response to SARS-CoV-2, is where the repertoires were released. Deeply sampled blood TCRbeta repertoires from subjects exposed to, actively infected with, or recovered from COVID-19 were included in the dataset. Nearly every sample came with metadata listing a de-identified subject ID, COVID-19 status, age in years and sex. Where available, HLA class I and class II types were taken from metadata supplied by the sample provider and were not determined by assay-based typing.

TCRbeta CDR3 regions were amplified from genomic DNA by means of the immunoSEQ Assay, a bias-controlled multiplex PCR. For the original study's pipeline: Within the assay, amplification of reference gene primers was used to estimate how many nucleated cells each sample contained. Sequence reads were collapsed and filtered to measure the absolute abundance of every unique TCRbeta CDR3 rearrangement. For each sample, productive Simpson clonality was calculated as the square root of Simpson's diversity index over productive rearrangements. TCRdb carries this immuneACCESS record with in-frame sequences only. Its versions omit some clonotypes, under half of them owing to an unresolved V gene in the studies checked, with the rest unexplained. For V, J and clone size, that table is used; D and trimming come from the DNA. The sample table shows 250,000 to 350,000 clones, and 75% to 90% are seen once. The ten top clones hold roughly 2.3% of the sample.

From the cysteine through the phenylalanine, the CDR3 covers 17 amino acids. Of the read, only the CDR3 DNA is kept; its 51 bases are in frame from base 1. Based on the germline V gene, the CDR1 and CDR2 sequences are KGHSH and LQKENI. V lost 4 bases and J lost 4 bases; the stretch between them is 21 bases long. The research as a whole found: The quantity of clinical and demographic metadata differed by source and by participant and was supplied without curation.

The collaborating institutions used their own protocols to collect whole blood in K2EDTA tubes. For TCRbeta analysis, collaborator samples were shipped as frozen whole blood, as isolated PBMCs, or as DNA extracted from either sample type. Sequenced material: peripheral blood. This chain is built from TRBV18 and TRBJ2-3; TRBD2 is a weak D gene call, 7 bases matching. This TCR was recovered from a man aged 18 to 30 with active or convalescent COVID-19. The nucleotides read TGTGCCAGCTCACAAGTGGTGGGGGGGCCGAGTGCAGATACGCAGTATTTT. The encoded protein is CASSQVVGGPSADTQYF. The variable domain in full, with residues beyond the CDR3 obtained from the reference TRBV18 and TRBJ2-3 genes, is NAGVMQNPRHLVRRRGQEARLRCSPMKGHSHVYWYRQLPEEGLKFMVYLQKENIIDESGMPKERFSAEFPKEGPSILRIQQVVRGDSAAYFCASSQVVGGPSADTQYFGPGTRLTVL.